Described below is a single T cell receptor (beta chain) sequence and its context. The source of the sample is a study of shared clonotypes between healthy human individuals. There are 13 residues in the CDR3. Germline lookup yields CDR1 GTSNPN and CDR2 SVGIG (reference sequence). V was shortened by 1 base and J by 4 bases, with 10 bases between the two germline ends. A 200 ng quantity of DNA, approximately 29,000 T cell genomes, went into the sorted-subset replicate PCRs. Only in-frame clones appear in the TCRdb table, and some are missing; sequencing was by immunoSEQ multiplex PCR. The table has about 980,000 clones, approximately 80% seen once.

This sequence joins TRBV30 and TRBJ1-2; D is uncertain. This sequence originates from a man aged 18 to 35 in good health. Sequencing was performed on memory CD4+ T cells sorted from blood. Subset reported: CD45RA-negative fraction. The chain's CDR3 is CAWSEKTVYGYTF. CDR3 sequence (DNA): TGTGCCTGGAGTGAGAAAACAGTCTATGGCTACACCTTC.